This TCR beta chain was sequenced for a study of PD-1 blockade in classical Hodgkin lymphoma. Study conclusions and caveats: Reasons behind the repertoire differences stay unclear, perhaps disease activity or earlier therapy.

Each patient experienced a relapse that followed autologous stem cell transplantation, and brentuximab vedotin exposure varied. Notes on this clone: Its specificity is not known.

Germline lookup yields CDR1 SQVTM and CDR2 ANQGSEA. V lost 1 base to trimming and J lost 7 bases, with 23 bases between them. The CDR3 runs to 17 residues. Libraries were prepared by immunoSEQ multiplex PCR; TCRdb keeps only in-frame clonotypes and omits some of them. The top ten clones hold 8.5% to 10% of a sample with roughly 4,200 clones, approximately 71% of them seen once. The V and J genes are TRBV29-1 and TRBJ2-1, with TRBD2 as a possible D gene (5 bases). Sequenced here: peripheral blood mononuclear cells (PBMCs), sampled before the second cycle of nivolumab. The sequence came from a human donor with classical Hodgkin lymphoma. CDR3 DNA: TGCAGCGTTGAAGGGACTTCAAACTTTTTCAATTTTAATGAGCAGTTCTTC. It is translated as CSVEGTSNFFNFNEQFF.